The rows below give T cell receptor beta chains drawn from one sample of a study of blood T cell repertoires in COVID-19. The protocol was immunoSEQ multiplex PCR, while the TCRdb copy is restricted to in-frame clones and leaves out a portion. The table lists 250,000 to 350,000 clones, around 83% of them singletons. Sequenced material: peripheral blood. The receptors were gathered from a woman aged 50 to 60 with acute or convalescent COVID-19. Both conserved end residues are part of each CDR3. The order of the fields is J gene, clone size, D gene, V gene, CDR3 protein, CDR3 DNA. A D gene is named only where the DNA matches it firmly. Clone size, where shown, is once, few, many, or a class for clones that have expanded.

TRBJ2-1 - TRBD2 TRBV18 CASSPRTSGSMGYNEQFF TGTGCCAGCTCACCACGGACTAGCGGGAGCATGGGCTACAATGAGCAGTTCTTC
TRBJ1-5 - TRBD1 TRBV7-9 CASSLVPRGNFSQPQHF TGTGCCAGCAGCTTAGTCCCCAGGGGGAACTTTAGTCAGCCCCAGCATTTT
TRBJ2-2 - - TRBV6-5 CASSYSGGIPTGELFF TGTGCCAGCAGTTACTCGGGCGGGATACCCACCGGGGAGCTGTTTTTT
TRBJ1-1 - - TRBV27 CASGWGRTEAFF TGTGCCAGCGGCTGGGGGCGCACTGAAGCTTTCTTT
TRBJ1-4 - - TRBV12-3/TRBV12-4 CASSSPPLRELFF TGTGCCAGCAGTTCCCCGCCCCTGAGGGAACTGTTTTTT
TRBJ1-6 few TRBD1 TRBV5-1 CASSLDRGYSPLHF TGCGCCAGCAGCCTCGACAGGGGGTATTCACCCCTCCACTTT
TRBJ2-2 - - TRBV6-5 CGTIRGMTGELFF TGTGGGACGATAAGAGGGATGACCGGGGAGCTGTTTTTT
TRBJ2-5 - TRBD1 TRBV24-1 CATSDTRTGQETQYF TGTGCCACCAGTGATACCAGGACAGGGCAAGAGACCCAGTACTTC
TRBJ1-3 - - TRBV6-1 CASSERGAAGNTIYF TGTGCCAGCAGTGAACGGGGGGCAGCTGGAAACACCATATATTTT
TRBJ2-3 once - TRBV3-1/TRBV3-2 CASSPTTGTSTDTQYF TGTGCCAGCAGCCCGACGACTGGGACTAGCACAGATACGCAGTATTTT
TRBJ2-3 - TRBD1 TRBV5-1 CASGIWGQVGADTQYF TGCGCCAGCGGTATTTGGGGACAGGTAGGAGCAGATACGCAGTATTTT
TRBJ2-7 - TRBD2 TRBV30 CAWSLIAGVNEQYF TGTGCCTGGAGTTTAATAGCGGGAGTCAACGAGCAGTACTTC
TRBJ2-6 - - TRBV19 CASSRGSGSGANVLTF TGTGCCAGTAGTAGAGGGAGCGGGTCTGGGGCCAACGTCCTGACTTTC
TRBJ1-1 - TRBD1 TRBV19 CASSRTGGSMNTEAFF TGTGCCAGTAGTCGGACAGGGGGCTCCATGAACACTGAAGCTTTCTTT
TRBJ2-7 few TRBD1 TRBV7-9 CASRTFRDSISYEQYF TGTGCCAGCAGAACCTTCCGGGACAGTATATCCTACGAGCAGTACTTC